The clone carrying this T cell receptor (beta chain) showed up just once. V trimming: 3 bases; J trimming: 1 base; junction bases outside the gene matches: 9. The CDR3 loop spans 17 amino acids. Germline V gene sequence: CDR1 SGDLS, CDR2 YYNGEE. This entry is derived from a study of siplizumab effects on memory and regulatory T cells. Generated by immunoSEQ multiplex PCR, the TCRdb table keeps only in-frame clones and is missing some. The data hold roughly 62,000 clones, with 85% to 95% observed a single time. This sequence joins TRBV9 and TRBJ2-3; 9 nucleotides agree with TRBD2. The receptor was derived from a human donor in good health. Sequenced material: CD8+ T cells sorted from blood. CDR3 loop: CASSDVIAGEGTDTQYF. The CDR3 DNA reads TGTGCCAGCAGCGACGTGATAGCGGGGGAGGGCACAGATACGCAGTATTTT.